This T cell receptor (beta chain) emerged from a study of T-cell reconstitution after alpha-beta-depleted transplantation in children. Whole-study results and caveats: Diversity and T-cell counts at one year after transplant derived mostly from new T cells. Expanded graft clones numbering several hundred reportedly gave rise to alpha-beta T cells about two months after transplant. Some patients showed high day-60 TCRbeta diversity, which derived from surviving recipient T cells and thymic progenitors.

The ends lost 4 bases at V and 3 bases at J; junction bases unmatched: 2. The CDR3 totals 13 residues. The germline V gene encodes CDR1 SQVTM and CDR2 ANQGSEA. As it was prepared, the TCRbeta library received unique molecular identifiers. TCRdb fed the PCR reads into MiXCR, producing one record per CDR3 protein. The sample carries about 290,000 distinct CDR3 sequences, over 7% recorded once. This clonotype was recorded at least ten times. The antigen is undetermined. Sequenced here: peripheral blood, sampled 360 days after TCRalphabeta/CD19-depleted stem cell transplant. The clonotype originates from a female patient aged 2-9 years who had a stem cell transplant for Fanconi anemia, so the T cells may come from the graft donor. The V gene is TRBV29-1, the J gene TRBJ2-1, with 8 bases identical to TRBD2. Here the CDR3 reads CSVAGLVYNEQFF. The CDR3 region has the DNA TGCAGCGTTGCGGGACTAGTCTACAATGAGCAGTTCTTC.